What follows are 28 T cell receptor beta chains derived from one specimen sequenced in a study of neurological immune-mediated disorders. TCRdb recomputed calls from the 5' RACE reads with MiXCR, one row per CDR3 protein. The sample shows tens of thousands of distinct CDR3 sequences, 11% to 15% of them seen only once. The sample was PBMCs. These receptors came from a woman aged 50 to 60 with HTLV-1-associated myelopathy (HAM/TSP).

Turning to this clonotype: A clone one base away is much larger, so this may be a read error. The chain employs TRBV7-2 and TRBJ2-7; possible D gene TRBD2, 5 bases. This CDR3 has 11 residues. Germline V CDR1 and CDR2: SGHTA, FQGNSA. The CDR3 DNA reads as TGTGCCAGCACCGACGCGGGCGAGAAGTACTTC. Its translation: CASTDAGEKYF.

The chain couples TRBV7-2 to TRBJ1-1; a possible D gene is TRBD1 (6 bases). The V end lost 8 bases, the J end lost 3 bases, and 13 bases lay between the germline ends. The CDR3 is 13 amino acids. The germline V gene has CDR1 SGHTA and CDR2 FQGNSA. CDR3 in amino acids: CASRRDTYTEAFF. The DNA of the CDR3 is TGTGCCAGCCGTAGGGACACTTACACTGAAGCTTTCTTT.

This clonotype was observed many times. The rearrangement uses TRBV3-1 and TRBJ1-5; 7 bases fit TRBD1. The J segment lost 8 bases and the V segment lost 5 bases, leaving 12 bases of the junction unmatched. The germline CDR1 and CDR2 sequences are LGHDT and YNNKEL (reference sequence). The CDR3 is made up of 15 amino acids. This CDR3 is CASSGTVGPMEPQHF. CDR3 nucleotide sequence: TGTGCCAGCAGCGGGACAGTTGGTCCCATGGAGCCCCAGCATTTT.

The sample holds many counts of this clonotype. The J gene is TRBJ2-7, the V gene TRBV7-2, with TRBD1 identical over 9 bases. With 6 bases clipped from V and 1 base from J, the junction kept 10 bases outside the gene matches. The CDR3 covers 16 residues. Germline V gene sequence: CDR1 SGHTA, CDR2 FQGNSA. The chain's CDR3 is CASSFAPGQGSYEQYF. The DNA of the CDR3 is TGTGCCAGCAGTTTTGCACCGGGACAGGGTTCCTACGAGCAGTACTTC. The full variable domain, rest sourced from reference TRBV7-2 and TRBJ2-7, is GAGVSQSPSNKVTEKGKDVELRCDPISGHTALYWYRQSLGQGLEFLIYFQGNSAPDKSGLPSDRFSAERTGGSVSTLTIQRTQQEDSAVYLCASSFAPGQGSYEQYFGPGTRLTVT.

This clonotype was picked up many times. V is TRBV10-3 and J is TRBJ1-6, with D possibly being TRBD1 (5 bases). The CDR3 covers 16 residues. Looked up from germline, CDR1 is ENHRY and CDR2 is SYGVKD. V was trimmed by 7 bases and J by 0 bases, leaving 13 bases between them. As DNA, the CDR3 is TGTGCCATCAAGAACGAGGGGAGCTCCTATAATTCACCCCTCCACTTT. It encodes CAIKNEGSSYNSPLHF.

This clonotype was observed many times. Written as DNA, the CDR3 is TGTGCCAGCAGCTTAGCGTCGCCTGGGGGCACTGAAGCTTTCTTT. This sequence encodes CASSLASPGGTEAFF. The rearrangement joins TRBV7-2 to TRBJ1-1; D is perhaps TRBD1 (5 bases). Trimming shortened V by 0 bases and J by 4 bases, and 12 bases separated the two germline ends. The CDR3 length is 15 residues. Looked up from germline, CDR1 is SGHTA and CDR2 is FQGNSA.

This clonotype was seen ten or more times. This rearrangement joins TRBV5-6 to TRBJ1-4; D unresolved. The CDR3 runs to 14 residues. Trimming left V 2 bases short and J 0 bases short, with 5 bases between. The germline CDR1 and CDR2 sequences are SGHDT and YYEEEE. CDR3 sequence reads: CASSFVATNEKLFF. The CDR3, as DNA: TGTGCCAGCAGCTTCGTCGCAACTAATGAAAAACTGTTTTTT.

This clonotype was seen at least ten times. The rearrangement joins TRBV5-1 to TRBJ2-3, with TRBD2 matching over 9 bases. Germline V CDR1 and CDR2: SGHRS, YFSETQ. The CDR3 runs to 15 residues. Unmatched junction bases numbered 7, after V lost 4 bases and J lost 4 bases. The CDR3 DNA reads TGCGCCAGCAGCCTGCGGGGGGGCCTTTCAGATACGCAGTATTTT. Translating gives CASSLRGGLSDTQYF.

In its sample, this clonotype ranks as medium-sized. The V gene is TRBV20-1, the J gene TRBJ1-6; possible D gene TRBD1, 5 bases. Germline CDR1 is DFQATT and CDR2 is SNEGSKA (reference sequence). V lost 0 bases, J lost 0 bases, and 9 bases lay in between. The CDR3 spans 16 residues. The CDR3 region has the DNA TGCAGTGCTAGAGATTACAGGCCCTCCTATAATTCACCCCTCCACTTT. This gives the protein CSARDYRPSYNSPLHF.

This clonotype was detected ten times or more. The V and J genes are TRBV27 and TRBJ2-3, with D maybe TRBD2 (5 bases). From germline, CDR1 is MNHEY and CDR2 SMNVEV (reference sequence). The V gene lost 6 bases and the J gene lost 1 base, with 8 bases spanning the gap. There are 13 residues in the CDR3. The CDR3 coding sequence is TGTGCCAGCAGGCGGGCCGGCACAGATACGCAGTATTTT. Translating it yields CASRRAGTDTQYF.

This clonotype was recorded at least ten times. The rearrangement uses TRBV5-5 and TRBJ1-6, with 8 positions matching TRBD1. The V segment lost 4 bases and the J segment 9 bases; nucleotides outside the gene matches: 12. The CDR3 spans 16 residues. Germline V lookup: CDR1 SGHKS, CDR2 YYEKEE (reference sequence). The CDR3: CASSPVGQGASSPLHF. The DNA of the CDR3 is TGTGCCAGCAGCCCTGTGGGGCAGGGGGCTAGTTCACCCCTCCACTTT.

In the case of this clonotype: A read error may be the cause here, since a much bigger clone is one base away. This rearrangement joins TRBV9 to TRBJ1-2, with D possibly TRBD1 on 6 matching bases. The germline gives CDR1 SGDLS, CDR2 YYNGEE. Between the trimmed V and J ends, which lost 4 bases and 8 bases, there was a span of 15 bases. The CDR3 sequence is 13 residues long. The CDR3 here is CASSSMNRGGYTF. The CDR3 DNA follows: TGTGCCAGCAGCTCAATGAATAGGGGGGGCTACACCTTC.

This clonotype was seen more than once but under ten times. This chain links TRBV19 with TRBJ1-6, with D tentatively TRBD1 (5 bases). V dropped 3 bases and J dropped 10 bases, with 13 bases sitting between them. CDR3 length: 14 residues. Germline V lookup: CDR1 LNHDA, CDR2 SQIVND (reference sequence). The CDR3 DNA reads TGTGCCAGTAGTATGGCAGGGTATCCATCACCCCTCCACTTT. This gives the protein CASSMAGYPSPLHF.

CDR3 DNA: TGCGCCAGCAGCTCGTCACCCGCATGTGGGGCGTCTGAAGCTTTCTTT. This sequence encodes CASSSSPACGASEAFF. This chain links TRBV5-1 with TRBJ1-1, with a weak D call TRBD1 (5 bases). Germline V lookup: CDR1 SGHRS, CDR2 YFSETQ. The CDR3 totals 16 residues. Between the trimmed V and J ends, which lost 3 bases and 6 bases, there was a span of 21 bases.

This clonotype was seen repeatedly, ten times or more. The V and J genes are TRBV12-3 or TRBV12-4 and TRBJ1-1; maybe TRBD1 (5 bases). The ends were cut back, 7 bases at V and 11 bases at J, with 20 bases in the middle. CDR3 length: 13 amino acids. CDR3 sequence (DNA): TGTGCCAGCACCCGCCCCCAAACAGGTGAGGCTTTCTTT. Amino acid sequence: CASTRPQTGEAFF.

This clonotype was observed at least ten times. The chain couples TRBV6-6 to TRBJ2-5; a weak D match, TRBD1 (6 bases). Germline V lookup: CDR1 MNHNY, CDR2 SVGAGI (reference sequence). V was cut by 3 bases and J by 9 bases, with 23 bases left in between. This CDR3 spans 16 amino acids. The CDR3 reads CASSYGQGPLWSAQYF. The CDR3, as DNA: TGTGCCAGCAGTTATGGGCAGGGGCCCCTATGGAGTGCCCAGTACTTC.

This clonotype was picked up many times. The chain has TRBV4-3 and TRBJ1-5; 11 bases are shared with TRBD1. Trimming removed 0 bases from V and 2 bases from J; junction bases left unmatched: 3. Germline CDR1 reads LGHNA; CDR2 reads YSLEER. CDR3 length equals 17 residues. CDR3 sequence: CASSQEAGQGGNQPQHF. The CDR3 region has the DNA TGCGCCAGCAGCCAAGAAGCGGGACAGGGGGGCAATCAGCCCCAGCATTTT.

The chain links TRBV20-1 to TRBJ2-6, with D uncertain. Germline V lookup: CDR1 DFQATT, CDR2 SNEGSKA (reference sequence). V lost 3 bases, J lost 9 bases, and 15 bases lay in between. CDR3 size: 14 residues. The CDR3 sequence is CSASPFPRDNVLTF. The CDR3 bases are TGCAGTGCTAGCCCGTTCCCTAGGGACAACGTCCTGACTTTC.

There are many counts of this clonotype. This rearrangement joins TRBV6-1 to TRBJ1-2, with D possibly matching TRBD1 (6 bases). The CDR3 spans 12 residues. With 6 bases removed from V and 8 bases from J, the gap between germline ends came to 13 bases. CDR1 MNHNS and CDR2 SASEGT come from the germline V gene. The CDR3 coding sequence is TGTGCCAGCAGAGAGGGGGGAGGCGGCTACACCTTC. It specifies CASREGGGGYTF.

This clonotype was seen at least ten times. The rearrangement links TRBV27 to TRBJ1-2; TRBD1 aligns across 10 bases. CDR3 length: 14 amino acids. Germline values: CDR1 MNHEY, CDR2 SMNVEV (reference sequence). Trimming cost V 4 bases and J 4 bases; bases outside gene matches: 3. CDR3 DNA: TGTGCCAGCAGTTCACGGGACAGGGGCTATGGCTACACCTTC. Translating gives CASSSRDRGYGYTF.

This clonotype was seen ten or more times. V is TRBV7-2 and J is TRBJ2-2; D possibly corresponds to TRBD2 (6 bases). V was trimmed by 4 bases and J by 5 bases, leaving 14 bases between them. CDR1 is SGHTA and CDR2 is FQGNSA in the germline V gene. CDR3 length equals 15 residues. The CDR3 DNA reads TGTGCCAGCAGCTCTCAGGGTGCGGGAACCGGGGAGCTGTTTTTT. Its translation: CASSSQGAGTGELFF.

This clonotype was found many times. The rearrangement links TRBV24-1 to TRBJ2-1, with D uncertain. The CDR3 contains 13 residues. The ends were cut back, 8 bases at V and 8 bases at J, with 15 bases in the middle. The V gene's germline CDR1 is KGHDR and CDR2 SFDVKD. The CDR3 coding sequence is TGTGCCACCAAAAACAGAGCCAAAGATGAGCAGTTCTTC. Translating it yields CATKNRAKDEQFF.

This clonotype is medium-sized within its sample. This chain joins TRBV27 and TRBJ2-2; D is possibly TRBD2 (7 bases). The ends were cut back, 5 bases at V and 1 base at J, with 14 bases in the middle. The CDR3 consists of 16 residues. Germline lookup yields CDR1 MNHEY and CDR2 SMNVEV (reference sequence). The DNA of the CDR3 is TGTGCCAGCAGTCCTAGGGGGGGCAGGAACACCGGGGAGCTGTTTTTT. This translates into CASSPRGGRNTGELFF.

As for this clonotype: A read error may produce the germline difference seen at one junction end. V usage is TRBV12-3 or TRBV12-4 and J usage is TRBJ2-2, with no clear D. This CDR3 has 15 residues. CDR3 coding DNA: TGTGACAGCAGTTGGGGTAGCCCGAACACCGGGGAGCTGTTTTTT. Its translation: CDSSWGSPNTGELFF.

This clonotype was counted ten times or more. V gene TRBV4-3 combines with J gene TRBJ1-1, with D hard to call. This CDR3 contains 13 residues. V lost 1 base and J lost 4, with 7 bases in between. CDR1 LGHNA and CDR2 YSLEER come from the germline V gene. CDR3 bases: TGCGCCAGCAGCCAAGCCCGGAGCACTGAAGCTTTCTTT. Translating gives CASSQARSTEAFF.

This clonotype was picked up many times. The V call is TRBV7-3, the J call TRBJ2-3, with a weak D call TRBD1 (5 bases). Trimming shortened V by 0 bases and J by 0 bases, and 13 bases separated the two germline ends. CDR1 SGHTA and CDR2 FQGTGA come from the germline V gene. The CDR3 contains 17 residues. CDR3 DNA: TGTGCCAGCAGCTTAACTGGGTGGGGCTCTAGCACAGATACGCAGTATTTT. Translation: CASSLTGWGSSTDTQYF.

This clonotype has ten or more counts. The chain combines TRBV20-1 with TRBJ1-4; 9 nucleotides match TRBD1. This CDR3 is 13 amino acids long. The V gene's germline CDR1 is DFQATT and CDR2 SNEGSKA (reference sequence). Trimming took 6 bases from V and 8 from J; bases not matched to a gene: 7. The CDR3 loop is CSAQQGAEEKLFF. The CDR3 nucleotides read TGCAGTGCACAACAGGGGGCTGAGGAAAAACTGTTTTTT.

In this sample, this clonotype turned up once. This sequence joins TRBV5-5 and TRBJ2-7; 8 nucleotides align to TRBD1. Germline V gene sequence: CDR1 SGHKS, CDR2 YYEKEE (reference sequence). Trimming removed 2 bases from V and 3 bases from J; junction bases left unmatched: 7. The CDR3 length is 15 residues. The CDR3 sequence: CASSFSDRVDYEQYF. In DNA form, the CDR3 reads TGTGCCAGCAGCTTTTCGGACAGGGTTGACTACGAGCAGTACTTC.